Listed below are T cell receptor beta chains from one sample, sequenced in a study of CD8+ T cells in alopecia areata. Sequenced by immunoSEQ multiplex PCR; TCRdb stores in-frame clones only, minus some. The profile shows approximately 30,000 clones, less than 65% of them singletons. The sample comprised NKG2D-high CD8+ T cells sorted from blood. The receptors here all came from a human donor with alopecia areata. Each CDR3 is given with its conserved first and last residue. The order of the fields is D gene, V gene, CDR3 length, CDR3 protein. A D gene is named only where the DNA matches it firmly.

D: -; V: TRBV4-1; length: 14; CDR3: CASSQLIGDYEQYF
D: TRBD1; V: TRBV2; length: 15; CDR3: CASSGGQISNQPQHF
D: -; V: TRBV4-3; length: 14; CDR3: CASSQVVGSGGYTF
D: -; V: TRBV30; length: 13; CDR3: CAWGILGNTEAFF
D: TRBD1; V: TRBV28; length: 18; CDR3: CASRHRDRGRLRDTEAFF
D: TRBD2; V: TRBV4-1; length: 16; CDR3: CASSQAPAGGLNEQFF
D: -; V: TRBV15; length: 15; CDR3: CATSRDPPAVGEQYF
D: -; V: TRBV29-1; length: 12; CDR3: CSVEGAEETQYF
D: TRBD2; V: TRBV7-3; length: 12; CDR3: CASSSGGDEQFF
D: TRBD1; V: TRBV2; length: 15; CDR3: CASSPGQQFQETQYF
D: -; V: TRBV4-1; length: 16; CDR3: CASSQLSGATYNEQFF
D: -; V: TRBV7-6; length: 14; CDR3: CASSSRTGPYEQYF
D: TRBD1; V: TRBV7-8; length: 16; CDR3: CASSPWTGAVTDTQYF
D: -; V: TRBV10-3; length: 16; CDR3: CAISESVGSYNSPLHF
D: -; V: TRBV28; length: 15; CDR3: CASSLLDAGNTEAFF
D: TRBD2; V: TRBV7-9; length: 16; CDR3: CASSLEGNREGDIQYF
D: -; V: TRBV4-1; length: 17; CDR3: CASSQWGAGGGTDTQYF
D: -; V: TRBV6-5; length: 14; CDR3: CASSWGQQGYEQYF
D: TRBD1; V: TRBV27; length: 15; CDR3: CASSFSGQGIYEQYF
D: TRBD2; V: TRBV14; length: 21; CDR3: CASSQDKWVGTSGSFYNEQFF
D: TRBD2; V: TRBV7-6; length: 15; CDR3: CASSFLAGANNEQFF
D: TRBD2; V: TRBV27; length: 16; CDR3: CASSSWTSGRAYEQYF
D: -; V: TRBV9; length: 15; CDR3: CASSVGDSLSYEQYF
D: TRBD1; V: TRBV5-1; length: 13; CDR3: CASSVGQSYEQYF
D: -; V: TRBV27; length: 14; CDR3: CASSPTYGSYEQYF
D: TRBD1; V: TRBV27; length: 16; CDR3: CASRRGQDLAKNIQYF
D: TRBD1; V: TRBV7-9; length: 17; CDR3: CASSLEGQGLLDYGYTF
D: -; V: TRBV28; length: 15; CDR3: CASSFRGRGSYEQYF
D: -; V: TRBV29-1; length: 13; CDR3: CSAYTGKIDGYTF
D: TRBD2; V: TRBV4-1; length: 15; CDR3: CASSQAATSGYEQYF
D: -; V: TRBV28; length: 16; CDR3: CASKPGHLSGANVLTF
D: -; V: TRBV27; length: 11; CDR3: CASGISYEQYF
D: TRBD2; V: TRBV18; length: 15; CDR3: CASSPGTSLDNEQFF
D: TRBD1; V: TRBV7-9; length: 18; CDR3: CASSSSVHPAPGGYEQYF
D: -; V: TRBV30; length: 13; CDR3: CAWIRDYNSPLHF
D: -; V: TRBV7-9; length: 14; CDR3: CASSQAETYNEQFF
D: TRBD2; V: TRBV15; length: 13; CDR3: CATSVGRASEQFF
D: -; V: TRBV4-2; length: 16; CDR3: CASSDKQGNIPYEQYF
D: -; V: TRBV30; length: 12; CDR3: CAWRKGNTEAFF
D: TRBD2; V: TRBV9; length: 15; CDR3: CASSVDGGGINEQFF
D: -; V: TRBV7-8; length: 15; CDR3: CASSLRGSGTDTQYF
D: -; V: TRBV29-1; length: 10; CDR3: CSVLTDTQYF